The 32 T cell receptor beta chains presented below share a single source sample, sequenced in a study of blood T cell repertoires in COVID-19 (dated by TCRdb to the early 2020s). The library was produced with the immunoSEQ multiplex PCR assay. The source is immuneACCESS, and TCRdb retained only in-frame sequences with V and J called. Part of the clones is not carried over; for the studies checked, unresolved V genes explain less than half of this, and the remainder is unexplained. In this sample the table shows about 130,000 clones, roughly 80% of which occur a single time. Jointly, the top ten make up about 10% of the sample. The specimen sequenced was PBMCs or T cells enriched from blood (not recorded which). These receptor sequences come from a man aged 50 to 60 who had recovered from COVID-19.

The chain's CDR3 is CASSLIGGGRSPLHF. CDR3 sequence (DNA): TGTGCCAGCAGCTTAATTGGAGGGGGCCGTTCACCCCTCCACTTT. The chain employs TRBV7-3 and TRBJ1-6; TRBD1 matches at 7 bases. Unmatched junction bases numbered 6, after V lost 1 base and J lost 9 bases. This CDR3 comprises 15 residues. Germline CDR1 is SGHTA and CDR2 is FQGTGA.

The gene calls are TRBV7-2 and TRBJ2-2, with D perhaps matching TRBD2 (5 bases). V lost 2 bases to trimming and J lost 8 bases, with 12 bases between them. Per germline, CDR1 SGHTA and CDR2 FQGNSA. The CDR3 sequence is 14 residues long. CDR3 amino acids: CASSLQSGSGELFF. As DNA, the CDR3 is TGTGCCAGCAGCTTACAGTCGGGGTCTGGGGAGCTGTTTTTT.

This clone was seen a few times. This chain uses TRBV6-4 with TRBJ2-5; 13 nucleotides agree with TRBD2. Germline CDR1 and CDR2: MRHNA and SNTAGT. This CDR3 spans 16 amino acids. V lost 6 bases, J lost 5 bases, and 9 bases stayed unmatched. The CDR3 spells CASSPGTSGDYETQYF. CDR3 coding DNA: TGTGCCAGCAGCCCCGGGACTAGCGGGGATTACGAGACCCAGTACTTC.

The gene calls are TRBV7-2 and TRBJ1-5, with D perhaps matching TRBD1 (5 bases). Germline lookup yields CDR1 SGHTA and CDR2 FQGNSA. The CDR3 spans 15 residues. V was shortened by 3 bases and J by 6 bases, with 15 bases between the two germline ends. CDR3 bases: TGTGCCAGCAGCTTCGGCGGGGAAAGGGGTCAGCCCCAGCATTTT. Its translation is CASSFGGERGQPQHF.

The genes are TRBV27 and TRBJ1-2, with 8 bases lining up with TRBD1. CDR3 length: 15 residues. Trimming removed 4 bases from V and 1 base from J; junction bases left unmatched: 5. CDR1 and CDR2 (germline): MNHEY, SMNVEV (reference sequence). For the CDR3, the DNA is TGTGCCAGCAGTTACCTTGGACAGGGTAACTATGGCTACACCTTC. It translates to CASSYLGQGNYGYTF.

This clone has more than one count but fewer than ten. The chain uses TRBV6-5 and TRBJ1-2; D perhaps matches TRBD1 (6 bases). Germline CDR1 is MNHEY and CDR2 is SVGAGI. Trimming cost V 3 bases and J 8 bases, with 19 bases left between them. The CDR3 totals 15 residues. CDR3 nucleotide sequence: TGTGCCAGCAGTTATGAAGGGGGTGGAGGTAGGGGCTACACCTTC. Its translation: CASSYEGGGGRGYTF.

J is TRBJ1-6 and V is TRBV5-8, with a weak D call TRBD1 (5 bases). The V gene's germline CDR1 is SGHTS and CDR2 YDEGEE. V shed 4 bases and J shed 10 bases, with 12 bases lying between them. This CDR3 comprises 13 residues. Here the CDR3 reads CASSQGFGSPLHF. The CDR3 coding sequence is TGTGCCAGCAGCCAGGGTTTTGGGTCACCCCTCCACTTT.

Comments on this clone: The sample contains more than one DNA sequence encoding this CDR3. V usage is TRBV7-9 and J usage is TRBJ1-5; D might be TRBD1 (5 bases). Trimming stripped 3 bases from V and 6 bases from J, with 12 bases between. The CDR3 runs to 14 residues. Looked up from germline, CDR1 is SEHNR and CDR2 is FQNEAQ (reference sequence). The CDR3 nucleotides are TGTGCCAGCAGCTTGGGGCAGGGTGGTCAGCCCCAGCATTTT. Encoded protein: CASSLGQGGQPQHF. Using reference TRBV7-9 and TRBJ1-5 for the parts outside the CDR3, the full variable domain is DTGVSQNPRHKITKRGQNVTFRCDPISEHNRLYWYRQTLGQGPEFLTYFQNEAQLEKSRLLSDRFSAERPKGSFSTLEIQRTEQGDSAMYLCASSLGQGGQPQHFGDGTRLSIL.

The CDR3 DNA reads TGTGCCAGCTCACCCCGCATGGTAGAGGGTAATGAAAAACTGTTTTTT. It yields the protein CASSPRMVEGNEKLFF. V usage is TRBV18 and J usage is TRBJ1-4; D is ambiguous. V was shortened by 3 bases and J by 4 bases, with 15 bases between the two germline ends. The CDR3 is made up of 16 amino acids. Germline V gives CDR1 KGHSH, CDR2 LQKENI.

CDR3 in amino acids: CASSLAGREAFF. The CDR3 DNA sequence: TGTGCCAGCAGCTTAGCAGGCAGGGAAGCTTTCTTT. The chain links TRBV11-2 to TRBJ1-1; D ambiguous. Deletions cut 1 base from V and 8 bases from J, with 8 bases between. Germline V gene lookup returns CDR1 SGHAT and CDR2 FQNNGV. The CDR3 extends over 12 amino acids.

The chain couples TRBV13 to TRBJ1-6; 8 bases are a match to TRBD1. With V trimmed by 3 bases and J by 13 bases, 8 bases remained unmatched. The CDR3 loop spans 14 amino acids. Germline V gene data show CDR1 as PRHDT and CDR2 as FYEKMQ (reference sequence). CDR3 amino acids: CASSLTGVGGPLHF. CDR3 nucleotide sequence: TGTGCCAGCAGCTTGACAGGGGTGGGGGGCCCCCTCCACTTT.

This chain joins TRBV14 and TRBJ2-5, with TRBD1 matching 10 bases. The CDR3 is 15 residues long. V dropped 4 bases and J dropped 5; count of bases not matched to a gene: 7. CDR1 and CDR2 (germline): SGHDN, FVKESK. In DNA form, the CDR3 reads TGTGCCAGCAGCCCCCGGGACAGGGGTTCTGAGACCCAGTACTTC. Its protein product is CASSPRDRGSETQYF. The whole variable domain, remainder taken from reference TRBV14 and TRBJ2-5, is EAGVTQFPSHSVIEKGQTVTLRCDPISGHDNLYWYRRVMGKEIKFLLHFVKESKQDESGMPNNRFLAERTGGTYSTLKVQPAELEDSGVYFCASSPRDRGSETQYFGPGTRLLVL.

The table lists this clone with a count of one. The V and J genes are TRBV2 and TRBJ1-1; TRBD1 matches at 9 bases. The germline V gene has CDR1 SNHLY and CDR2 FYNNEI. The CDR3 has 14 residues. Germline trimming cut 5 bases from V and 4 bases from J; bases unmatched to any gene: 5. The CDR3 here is CASSTQTGGTEAFF. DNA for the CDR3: TGTGCCAGCAGTACACAGACAGGGGGCACTGAAGCTTTCTTT.

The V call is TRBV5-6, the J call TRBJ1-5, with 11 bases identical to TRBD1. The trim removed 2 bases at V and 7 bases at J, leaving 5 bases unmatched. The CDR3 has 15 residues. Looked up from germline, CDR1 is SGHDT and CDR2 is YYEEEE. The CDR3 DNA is TGTGCCAGCAGCTTAGTGGGACAGGGGGAACAGCCCCAGCATTTT. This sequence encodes CASSLVGQGEQPQHF.

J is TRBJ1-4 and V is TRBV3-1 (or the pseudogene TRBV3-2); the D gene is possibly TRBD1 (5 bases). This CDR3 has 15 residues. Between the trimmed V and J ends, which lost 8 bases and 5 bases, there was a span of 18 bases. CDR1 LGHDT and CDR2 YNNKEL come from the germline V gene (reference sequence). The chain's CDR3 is CASGEWGGENEKLFF. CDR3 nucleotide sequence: TGTGCCAGCGGCGAATGGGGGGGGGAGAATGAAAAACTGTTTTTT.

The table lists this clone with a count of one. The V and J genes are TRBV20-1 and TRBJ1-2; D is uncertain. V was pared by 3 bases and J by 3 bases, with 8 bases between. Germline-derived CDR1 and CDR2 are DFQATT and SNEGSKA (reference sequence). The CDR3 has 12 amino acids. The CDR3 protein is CSASGGYYGYTF. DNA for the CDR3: TGCAGTGCTAGTGGAGGCTACTATGGCTACACCTTC.

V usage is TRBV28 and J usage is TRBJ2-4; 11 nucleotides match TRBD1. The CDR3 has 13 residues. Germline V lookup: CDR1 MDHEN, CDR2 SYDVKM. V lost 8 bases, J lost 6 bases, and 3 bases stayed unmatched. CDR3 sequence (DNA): TGTGCCAGCCTGGGACAGGGGGTAAACATTCAGTACTTC. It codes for CASLGQGVNIQYF. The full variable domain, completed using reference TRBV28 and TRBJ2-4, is DVKVTQSSRYLVKRTGEKVFLECVQDMDHENMFWYRQDPGLGLRLIYFSYDVKMKEKGDIPEGYSVSREKKERFSLILESASTNQTSMYLCASLGQGVNIQYFGAGTRLSVL.

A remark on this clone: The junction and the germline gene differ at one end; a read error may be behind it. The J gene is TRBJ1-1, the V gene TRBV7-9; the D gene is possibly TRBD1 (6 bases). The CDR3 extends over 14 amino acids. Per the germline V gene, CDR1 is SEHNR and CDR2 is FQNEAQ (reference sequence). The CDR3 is CASSLVNQGPTLMF. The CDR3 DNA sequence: TGTGCCAGCAGCTTAGTAAACCAGGGGCCCACGTTAATGTTT.

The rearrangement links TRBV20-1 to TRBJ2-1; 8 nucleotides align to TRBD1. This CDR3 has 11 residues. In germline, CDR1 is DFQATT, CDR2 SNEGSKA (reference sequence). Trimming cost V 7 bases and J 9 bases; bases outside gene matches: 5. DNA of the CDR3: TGCAGTGGGGACAGGTACGGTGAGCAGTTCTTC. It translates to CSGDRYGEQFF.

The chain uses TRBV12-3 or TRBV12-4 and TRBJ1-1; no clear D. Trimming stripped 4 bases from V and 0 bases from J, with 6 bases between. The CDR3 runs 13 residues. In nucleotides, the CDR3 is TGTGCCAGCAGTTACTATATGAACACTGAAGCTTTCTTT. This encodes CASSYYMNTEAFF.

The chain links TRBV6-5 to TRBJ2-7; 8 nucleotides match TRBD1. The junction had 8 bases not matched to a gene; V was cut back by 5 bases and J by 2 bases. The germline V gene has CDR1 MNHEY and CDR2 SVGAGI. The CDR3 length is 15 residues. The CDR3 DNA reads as TGTGCCAGCAGTCTGGGAGACAGGGGAGCCTACGAGCAGTACTTC. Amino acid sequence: CASSLGDRGAYEQYF.

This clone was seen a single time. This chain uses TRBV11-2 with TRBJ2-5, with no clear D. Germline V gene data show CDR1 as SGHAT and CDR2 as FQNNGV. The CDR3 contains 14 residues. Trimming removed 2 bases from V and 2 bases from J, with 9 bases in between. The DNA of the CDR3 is TGTGCCAGCAGCTTAATTGGCGGTCAAGAGACCCAGTACTTC. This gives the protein CASSLIGGQETQYF.

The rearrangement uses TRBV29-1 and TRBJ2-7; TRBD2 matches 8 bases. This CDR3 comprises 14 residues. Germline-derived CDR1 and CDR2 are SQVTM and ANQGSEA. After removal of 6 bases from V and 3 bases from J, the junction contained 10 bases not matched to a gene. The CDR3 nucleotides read TGCAGCGTGGCCCTGAGCGGGGGCCGCTACGAGCAGTACTTC. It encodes CSVALSGGRYEQYF.

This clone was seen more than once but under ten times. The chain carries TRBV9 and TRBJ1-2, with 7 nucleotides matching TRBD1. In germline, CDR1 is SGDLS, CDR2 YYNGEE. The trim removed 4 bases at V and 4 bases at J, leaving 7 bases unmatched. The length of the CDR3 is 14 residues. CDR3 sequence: CASSFLTGSYGYTF. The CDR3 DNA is TGTGCCAGCAGCTTCCTGACAGGGAGCTATGGCTACACCTTC. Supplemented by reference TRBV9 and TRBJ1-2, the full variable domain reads DSGVTQTPKHLITATGQRVTLRCSPRSGDLSVYWYQQSLDQGLQFLIQYYNGEERAKGNILERFSAQQFPDLHSELNLSSLELGDSALYFCASSFLTGSYGYTFGSGTRLTVV.

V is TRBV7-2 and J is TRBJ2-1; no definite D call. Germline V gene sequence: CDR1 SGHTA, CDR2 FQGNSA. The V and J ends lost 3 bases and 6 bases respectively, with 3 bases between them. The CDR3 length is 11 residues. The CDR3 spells CASSFVNEQFF. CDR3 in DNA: TGTGCCAGCAGCTTCGTCAATGAGCAGTTCTTC.

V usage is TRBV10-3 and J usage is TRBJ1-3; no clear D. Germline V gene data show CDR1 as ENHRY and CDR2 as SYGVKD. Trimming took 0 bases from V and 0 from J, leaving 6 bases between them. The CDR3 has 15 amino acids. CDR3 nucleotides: TGTGCCATCAGTGAGTCAAGAGGCTCTGGAAACACCATATATTTT. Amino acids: CAISESRGSGNTIYF.

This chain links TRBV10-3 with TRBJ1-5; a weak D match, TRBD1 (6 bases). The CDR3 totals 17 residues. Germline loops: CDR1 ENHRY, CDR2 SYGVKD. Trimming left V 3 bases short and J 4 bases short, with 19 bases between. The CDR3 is CAISESWGRGDNQPQHF. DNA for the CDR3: TGTGCCATCAGTGAAAGTTGGGGCAGGGGTGATAATCAGCCCCAGCATTTT.

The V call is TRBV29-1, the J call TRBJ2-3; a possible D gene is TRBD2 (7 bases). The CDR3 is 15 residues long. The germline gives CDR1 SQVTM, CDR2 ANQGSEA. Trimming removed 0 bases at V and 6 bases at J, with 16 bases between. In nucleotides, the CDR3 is TGCAGCGTTGAAGATCCCAGGGGAGGGTTGGATACGCAGTATTTT. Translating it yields CSVEDPRGGLDTQYF.

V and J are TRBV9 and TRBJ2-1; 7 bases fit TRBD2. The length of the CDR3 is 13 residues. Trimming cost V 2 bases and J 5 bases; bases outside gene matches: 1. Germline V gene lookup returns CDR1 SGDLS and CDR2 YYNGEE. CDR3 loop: CASSVGGNNEQFF. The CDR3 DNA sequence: TGTGCCAGCAGCGTGGGGGGGAACAATGAGCAGTTCTTC.

The CDR3 DNA reads TGTGCCAGGACAAGTCCGGGACAGGGAAAACCCGGGGAGCTGTTTTTT. It yields the protein CARTSPGQGKPGELFF. The chain has TRBV27 and TRBJ2-2; TRBD1 matches at 9 bases. The CDR3 is 16 amino acids. V dropped 9 bases and J dropped 6; count of bases not matched to a gene: 14. Germline CDR1 is MNHEY and CDR2 is SMNVEV (reference sequence).

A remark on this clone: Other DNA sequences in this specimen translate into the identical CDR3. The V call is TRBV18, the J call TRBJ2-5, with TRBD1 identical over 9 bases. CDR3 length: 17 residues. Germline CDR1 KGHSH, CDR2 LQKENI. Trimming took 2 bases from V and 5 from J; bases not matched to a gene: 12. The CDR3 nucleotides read TGTGCCAGCTCACCAATCTCAGGGACAGGGTATCGGGAGACCCAGTACTTC. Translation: CASSPISGTGYRETQYF.

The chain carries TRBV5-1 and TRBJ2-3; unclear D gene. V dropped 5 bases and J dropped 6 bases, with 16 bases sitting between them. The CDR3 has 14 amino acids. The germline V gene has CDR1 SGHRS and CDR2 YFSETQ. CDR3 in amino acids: CASSGGIATDTQYF. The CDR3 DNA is TGCGCCAGCAGTGGCGGAATCGCCACCGATACGCAGTATTTT.